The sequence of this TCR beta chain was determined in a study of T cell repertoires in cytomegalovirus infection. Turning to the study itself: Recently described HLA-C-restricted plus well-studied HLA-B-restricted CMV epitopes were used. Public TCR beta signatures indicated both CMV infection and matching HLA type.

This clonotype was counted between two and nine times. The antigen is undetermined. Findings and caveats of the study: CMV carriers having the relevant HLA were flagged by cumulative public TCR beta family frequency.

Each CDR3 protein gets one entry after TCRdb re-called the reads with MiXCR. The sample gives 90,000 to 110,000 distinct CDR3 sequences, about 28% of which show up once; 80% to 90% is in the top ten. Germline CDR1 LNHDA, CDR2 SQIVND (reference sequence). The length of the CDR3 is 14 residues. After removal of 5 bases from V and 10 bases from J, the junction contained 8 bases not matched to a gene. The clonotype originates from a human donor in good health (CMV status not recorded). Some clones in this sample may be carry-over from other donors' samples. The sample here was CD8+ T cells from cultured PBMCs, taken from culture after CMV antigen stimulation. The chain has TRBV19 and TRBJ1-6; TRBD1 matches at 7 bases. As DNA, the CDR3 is TGTGCCAGTAGTCGAGACAGGGAAGGGTCACCCCTCCACTTT. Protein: CASSRDREGSPLHF.